Listed here are 14 T cell receptor beta chains from one sample, sequenced in a study of blood T cell repertoires in COVID-19. Method: immunoSEQ multiplex PCR; TCRdb's copy keeps in-frame clones and lacks some. The sample lists roughly 140,000 clones, approximately 84% occurring once. Sequencing input: PBMCs or T cells enriched from blood (not recorded which). These receptors were obtained from a woman aged 18-30 years who had been exposed to COVID-19.

The chain carries TRBV29-1 and TRBJ1-1; D is unresolved. V was trimmed by 3 bases and J by 1 base, leaving 3 bases between them. The germline gives CDR1 SQVTM, CDR2 ANQGSEA. The CDR3 is 11 amino acids. CDR3 loop: CSVDKNTEAFF. The CDR3 bases are TGCAGCGTTGACAAGAACACTGAAGCTTTCTTT.

This clone was seen just once. The chain carries TRBV21-1 and TRBJ2-3; the DNA was not compared with TRBD1, the D call given in the table. TRBV21-1 is tagged as a pseudogene. The CDR3 contains 17 residues. Written as DNA, the CDR3 is TGTGCCAGCAGCAAAGAGGGGACAGTCCCCGAGTGGGGGACGCAGTATTTT. Its translation: CASSKEGTVPEWGTQYF.

The CDR3 here is CASSPSGGNLNTGELFF. CDR3 DNA sequence: TGTGCCAGCTCACCATCAGGGGGTAATCTGAACACCGGGGAGCTGTTTTTT. The gene calls are TRBV18 and TRBJ2-2; 7 nucleotides align to TRBD1. Germline V CDR1 and CDR2: KGHSH, LQKENI. Trimming removed 2 bases from V and 1 base from J; junction bases left unmatched: 7. The CDR3 totals 17 residues.

The V call is TRBV2, the J call TRBJ2-2; a possible D gene is TRBD2 (6 bases). V was clipped by 8 bases and J by 3 bases, with 25 bases between them. Germline V gives CDR1 SNHLY, CDR2 FYNNEI. There are 18 residues in the CDR3. The CDR3 DNA sequence: TGTGCCAGCCTGGGGACCATGGAGGGTATTATGTACACCGGGGAGCTGTTTTTT. Translated: CASLGTMEGIMYTGELFF.

This clone appeared a few times. The chain joins TRBV11-3 to TRBJ2-7, with TRBD1 matching 9 bases. The junction had 7 bases not matched to a gene; V was cut back by 5 bases and J by 2 bases. The germline CDR1 and CDR2 sequences are SGHNT and YENEEA. The CDR3 runs to 15 residues. CDR3 in amino acids: CASSPSRDRAYEQYF. CDR3 coding DNA: TGTGCCAGCAGCCCATCGCGGGACAGGGCCTACGAGCAGTACTTC.

The chain employs TRBV4-1 and TRBJ2-1; 10 nucleotides agree with TRBD1. V shed 0 bases, J shed 5 bases, and the junction held 10 bases outside the gene matches. From germline, CDR1 is MGHRA and CDR2 YSYEKL. CDR3 length: 18 residues. In DNA form, the CDR3 reads TGCGCCAGCAGCCAAGATGTAGCGTTCGGGACAGGGGACAATGAGCAGTTCTTC. Translation: CASSQDVAFGTGDNEQFF.

The chain links TRBV2 to TRBJ1-1; 7 bases agree with TRBD1. The CDR3 covers 15 residues. V lost 2 bases to trimming and J lost 4 bases; unmatched junction nucleotides: 7. Germline V gene sequence: CDR1 SNHLY, CDR2 FYNNEI. CDR3 loop: CASSEWTGGPTEAFF. Here the CDR3 DNA reads TGTGCCAGCAGTGAATGGACAGGCGGACCCACTGAAGCTTTCTTT.

The V and J genes are TRBV28 and TRBJ2-5; 8 nucleotides align to TRBD1. CDR1 and CDR2 from the germline V gene are MDHEN and SYDVKM. With V trimmed by 2 bases and J by 9 bases, 2 bases remained unmatched. The CDR3 length is 12 residues. CDR3 sequence reads: CASSLRTGPQYF. As DNA, the CDR3 is TGTGCCAGCAGTTTACGGACAGGGCCCCAGTACTTC.

The chain has TRBV5-6 and TRBJ2-7; 8 bases map to TRBD2. V lost 4 bases, J lost 6 bases, and 12 bases stayed unmatched. CDR1 and CDR2 (germline): SGHDT, YYEEEE. The CDR3 sequence is 15 residues long. The CDR3 DNA is TGTGCCAGCAGCCCCCGGCCGGGAGGGCCTTGCGAGCAGTACTTC. Its translation is CASSPRPGGPCEQYF. The complete variable domain, with remaining parts taken from reference TRBV5-6 and TRBJ2-7, reads DAGVTQSPTHLIKTRGQQVTLRCSPKSGHDTVSWYQQALGQGPQFIFQYYEEEERQRGNFPDRFSGHQFPNYSSELNVNALLLGDSALYLCASSPRPGGPCEQYFGPGTRLTVT.

The rearrangement uses TRBV24-1 and TRBJ2-3, with 12 bases fitting TRBD2. Germline values: CDR1 KGHDR, CDR2 SFDVKD. The junction had 10 bases not matched to a gene; V was cut back by 3 bases and J by 10 bases. CDR3 length equals 16 residues. As DNA, the CDR3 is TGTGCCACCAGTGATCCGGCTGCTAGCGGGAGGGCTGCGCAGTATTTT. It is translated as CATSDPAASGRAAQYF.

The chain carries TRBV9 and TRBJ1-1; D is unresolved. CDR3 length: 13 amino acids. From germline, CDR1 is SGDLS and CDR2 YYNGEE. The ends were cut back, 1 base at V and 1 base at J, with 5 bases in the middle. CDR3 protein: CASSVHQNTEAFF. Here the CDR3 DNA reads TGTGCCAGCAGCGTACATCAGAACACTGAAGCTTTCTTT.

The chain joins TRBV19 to TRBJ2-3; the D gene is possibly TRBD2 (5 bases). The germline CDR1 and CDR2 sequences are LNHDA and SQIVND (reference sequence). This CDR3 is 17 amino acids long. Trimming shortened V by 3 bases and J by 1 base, and 17 bases separated the two germline ends. The CDR3 coding sequence is TGTGCCAGTAGTATCCGCGCCACTAGGGCTCGCACAGATACGCAGTATTTT. Translated, it gives CASSIRATRARTDTQYF.

The V and J genes are TRBV30 and TRBJ1-5, with a possible D match to TRBD1 (5 bases). The V and J ends lost 0 bases and 7 bases respectively, with 10 bases between them. Germline V gene data show CDR1 as GTSNPN and CDR2 as SVGIG (reference sequence). This CDR3 has 13 residues. The CDR3 sequence is CAWSVQGSQPQHF. The CDR3 nucleotides are TGTGCCTGGAGTGTCCAGGGTAGCCAGCCCCAGCATTTT.

The chain uses TRBV30 and TRBJ1-2; D is unresolved. V was pared by 6 bases and J by 4 bases, with 12 bases between. The germline V gene encodes CDR1 GTSNPN and CDR2 SVGIG (reference sequence). The CDR3 totals 12 residues. The CDR3 DNA follows: TGTGCCTGCCAACGGGGTTTCTATGGCTACACCTTC. This gives the protein CACQRGFYGYTF.